Below are 32 T cell receptor beta chains sequenced from a single sample in a study of shared clonotypes between healthy human individuals. Measured with immunoSEQ multiplex PCR; TCRdb has only the in-frame clones, and not every one. Altogether 2 million to 2.5 million clones are present, approximately 94% being singletons, with the ten largest covering over 0.1%. The sequencing input was naive CD4+ T cells sorted from blood. Subset here: CD45RA+ positively selected. These TCRs come from a man aged 18 to 35 in good health.

The chain uses TRBV6-1 and TRBJ2-1; a possible D gene is TRBD2 (7 bases). Trimming took 6 bases from V and 7 from J, leaving 16 bases between them. Looked up from germline, CDR1 is MNHNS and CDR2 is SASEGT. CDR3 length equals 14 residues. Here the CDR3 reads CASSLEGGANEQFF. CDR3 bases: TGTGCCAGCAGCCTAGAGGGGGGGGCGAATGAGCAGTTCTTC.

This chain joins TRBV19 and TRBJ2-7; 8 nucleotides match TRBD2. Germline trimming cut 8 bases from V and 4 bases from J; bases unmatched to any gene: 7. CDR1 is LNHDA, CDR2 SQIVND, per germline (reference sequence). The CDR3 has 13 residues. The CDR3 DNA sequence: TGTGCCAGTCGACCGGGACTAGGATACGAGCAGTACTTC. Amino acids: CASRPGLGYEQYF.

This clone is a singleton in its sample. The genes are TRBV14 and TRBJ1-2, with D unresolved. Germline-derived CDR1 and CDR2 are SGHDN and FVKESK. The V and J ends lost 1 base and 9 bases respectively, with 12 bases between them. This CDR3 has 13 residues. For the CDR3, the DNA is TGTGCCAGCAGCCAAGCCGGGGTCCCAAGCTACACCTTC. Its protein is CASSQAGVPSYTF.

The chain joins TRBV10-2 to TRBJ2-7, with D perhaps matching TRBD2 (7 bases). V was trimmed by 2 bases and J by 2 bases, leaving 16 bases between them. The CDR3 loop spans 16 amino acids. In germline, CDR1 is WSHSY, CDR2 SAAADI. CDR3 nucleotide sequence: TGCGCCAGCAGTGAGCAGGGTCCCGGGGGGCCCTACGAGCAGTACTTC. Translating gives CASSEQGPGGPYEQYF.

This clone was found once. The genes are TRBV10-1 and TRBJ2-4, with 13 nucleotides matching TRBD2. The CDR3 loop spans 15 amino acids. The germline V gene encodes CDR1 WNHNN and CDR2 SYGVQD (reference sequence). Unmatched junction bases numbered 6, after V lost 5 bases and J lost 8 bases. The CDR3 bases are TGCGCCAGCAGTTCCGGGACTAGCGGGGAGGACATTCAGTACTTC. Amino acids: CASSSGTSGEDIQYF.

The rearrangement uses TRBV6-1 and TRBJ1-3, with D perhaps matching TRBD1 (6 bases). Looked up from germline, CDR1 is MNHNS and CDR2 is SASEGT. CDR3 size: 15 residues. Between the trimmed V and J ends, which lost 1 base and 4 bases, there was a span of 11 bases. The CDR3 DNA is TGTGCCAGCAGTGAAGGCAACAGGGTGGGAAACACCATATATTTT. This encodes CASSEGNRVGNTIYF.

The chain links TRBV6-5 to TRBJ2-1; TRBD2 matches at 7 bases. The germline CDR1 and CDR2 sequences are MNHEY and SVGAGI. The junction had 6 bases not matched to a gene; V was cut back by 4 bases and J by 6 bases. CDR3 length equals 14 residues. The CDR3 DNA is TGTGCCAGCAGTTCGCTCGGCGGGAGCAATGAGCAGTTCTTC. Its translation is CASSSLGGSNEQFF.

V is TRBV10-3 and J is TRBJ1-1; no reliable D call. Germline CDR1 reads ENHRY; CDR2 reads SYGVKD. The CDR3 covers 15 residues. V was shortened by 0 bases and J by 0 bases, with 8 bases between the two germline ends. CDR3 region: CAISESGSVNTEAFF. The DNA of the CDR3 is TGTGCCATCAGTGAGTCGGGCAGTGTGAACACTGAAGCTTTCTTT.

This clone has just one count. The chain couples TRBV2 to TRBJ1-5; 9 nucleotides line up with TRBD1. With 3 bases clipped from V and 6 bases from J, the junction kept 0 bases outside the gene matches. Germline assignment: CDR1 SNHLY and CDR2 FYNNEI. The CDR3 consists of 13 residues. In DNA, the CDR3 is TGTGCCAGCAGTGAGGACAGGGGTCAGCCCCAGCATTTT. Translating gives CASSEDRGQPQHF. The full variable domain, in which reference TRBV2 and TRBJ1-5 provide the parts outside the CDR3, is EPEVTQTPSHQVTQMGQEVILRCVPISNHLYFYWYRQILGQKVEFLVSFYNNEISEKSEIFDDQFSVERPDGSNFTLKIRSTKLEDSAMYFCASSEDRGQPQHFGDGTRLSIL.

Remarks on this clone: Other DNA sequences in the sample encode the same CDR3. The gene calls are TRBV28 and TRBJ2-7; 9 nucleotides line up with TRBD1. CDR3 length: 12 amino acids. CDR1 and CDR2 (germline): MDHEN, SYDVKM. V was clipped by 8 bases and J by 5 bases; unmatched bases: 4. CDR3 sequence reads: CASWDRVHEQYF. The CDR3 DNA is TGTGCCAGCTGGGACAGGGTACACGAGCAGTACTTC.

The rearrangement links TRBV10-3 to TRBJ1-2; 10 positions match TRBD1. This CDR3 is 16 amino acids long. The germline CDR1 and CDR2 sequences are ENHRY and SYGVKD. The V segment lost 2 bases and the J segment 7 bases; nucleotides outside the gene matches: 10. The CDR3 DNA follows: TGTGCCATCAGTGAGCTGGGGACAGGGGTAAACGGTGGCTACACCTTC. It specifies CAISELGTGVNGGYTF.

The chain joins TRBV7-2 to TRBJ2-5; 8 nucleotides agree with TRBD1. V was clipped by 3 bases and J by 5 bases; unmatched bases: 2. CDR3 size: 13 residues. From germline, CDR1 is SGHTA and CDR2 FQGNSA. This CDR3 is CASSLDRAETQYF. The CDR3 DNA reads as TGTGCCAGCAGCTTGGACAGGGCTGAGACCCAGTACTTC. Full variable domain (outside the CDR3, taken from reference TRBV7-2 and TRBJ2-5): GAGVSQSPSNKVTEKGKDVELRCDPISGHTALYWYRQSLGQGLEFLIYFQGNSAPDKSGLPSDRFSAERTGGSVSTLTIQRTQQEDSAVYLCASSLDRAETQYFGPGTRLLVL.

Only one count was recorded for this clone. The rearrangement joins TRBV9 to TRBJ1-3, with D possibly being TRBD1 (5 bases). CDR3 length: 15 amino acids. Trimming cost V 2 bases and J 2 bases, with 11 bases left between them. CDR1 and CDR2 (germline): SGDLS, YYNGEE. The DNA for the CDR3 is TGTGCCAGCAGCGTTAGTGGAGGGGCTGGAAACACCATATATTTT. This sequence encodes CASSVSGGAGNTIYF.

J is TRBJ2-5 and V is TRBV18; D unresolved. V was cut by 4 bases and J by 1 base, with 10 bases left in between. The CDR3 is 14 amino acids. Germline assignment: CDR1 KGHSH and CDR2 LQKENI. The CDR3 DNA sequence: TGTGCCAGCTCACGCCCAGATATCCAAGAGACCCAGTACTTC. Its protein is CASSRPDIQETQYF.

On this clone itself: Other DNA sequences of this sample code for an identical CDR3. The chain uses TRBV2 and TRBJ2-3; maybe TRBD2 (5 bases). The CDR3 is made up of 15 amino acids. Trimming cost V 0 bases and J 0 bases, with 7 bases left between them. Germline assignment: CDR1 SNHLY and CDR2 FYNNEI. In DNA, the CDR3 is TGTGCCAGCAGTGAAGCGGGAGTAAGCACAGATACGCAGTATTTT. It translates to CASSEAGVSTDTQYF.

This chain links TRBV30 with TRBJ1-5; D is uncertain. Germline CDR1 is GTSNPN and CDR2 is SVGIG (reference sequence). The CDR3 totals 16 residues. V was clipped by 2 bases and J by 3 bases, with 17 bases between them. CDR3 DNA: TGTGCCTGGAGTCCCCGGGAATGGGGTGACAATCAGCCCCAGCATTTT. This codes for CAWSPREWGDNQPQHF.

This sequence joins TRBV9 and TRBJ1-1; D might be TRBD1 (5 bases). The V and J ends lost 0 bases and 5 bases respectively, with 20 bases between them. CDR1 is SGDLS, CDR2 YYNGEE, per germline. This CDR3 region has 17 residues. CDR3 sequence reads: CASSVGRGDRRRTEAFF. The CDR3 DNA is TGTGCCAGCAGCGTAGGACGCGGGGACCGGAGACGTACTGAAGCTTTCTTT.

The rearrangement uses TRBV7-2 and TRBJ1-5, with a weak D call TRBD1 (5 bases). Germline V gene sequence: CDR1 SGHTA, CDR2 FQGNSA. Deletions cut 1 base from V and 9 bases from J, with 10 bases between. The CDR3 is 13 amino acids. The CDR3 spells CASSLDRLGPQHF. Written as DNA, the CDR3 is TGTGCCAGCAGCTTAGACAGGCTCGGGCCCCAGCATTTT.

The V gene is TRBV29-1, the J gene TRBJ2-6; 7 bases are a match to TRBD1. CDR1 and CDR2 from the germline V gene are SQVTM and ANQGSEA. Unmatched junction bases numbered 11, after V lost 0 bases and J lost 12 bases. The CDR3 loop spans 15 amino acids. The CDR3, as DNA: TGCAGCGTTGAAGAAGCCCGTGACAGGGATGGCGTCCTGACTTTC. This encodes CSVEEARDRDGVLTF. The full variable domain, in which reference TRBV29-1 and TRBJ2-6 provide the parts outside the CDR3, is SAVISQKPSRDICQRGTSLTIQCQVDSQVTMMFWYRQQPGQSLTLIATANQGSEATYESGFVIDKFPISRPNLTFSTLTVSNMSPEDSSIYLCSVEEARDRDGVLTFGAGSRLTVL.

The chain is built from TRBV5-1 and TRBJ1-6; D gene unclear. V was trimmed by 1 base and J by 5 bases, leaving 4 bases between them. The CDR3 extends over 13 amino acids. The V gene's germline CDR1 is SGHRS and CDR2 YFSETQ. CDR3 loop: CASSLSNNSPLHF. The CDR3 bases are TGCGCCAGCAGCTTGTCAAATAATTCACCCCTCCACTTT.

This chain links TRBV9 with TRBJ1-4; tentatively, D is TRBD1 (5 bases). V lost 3 bases to trimming and J lost 4 bases, with 10 bases between them. There are 14 residues in the CDR3. Germline CDR1 and CDR2: SGDLS and YYNGEE. The CDR3 reads CASSGGALNEKLFF. Here the CDR3 DNA reads TGTGCCAGCAGCGGTGGGGCCCTTAATGAAAAACTGTTTTTT.

This clone came up once. The rearrangement links TRBV7-2 to TRBJ2-1; 9 positions agree with TRBD2. J lost 6 bases, V lost 6 bases, and 3 bases had no gene match. Per the germline V gene, CDR1 is SGHTA and CDR2 is FQGNSA. CDR3 size: 13 residues. The CDR3 here is CASRLAGTNEQFF. The CDR3 DNA is TGTGCCAGCAGACTAGCGGGCACCAATGAGCAGTTCTTC.

This chain uses TRBV5-8 with TRBJ1-5; D might be TRBD1 (5 bases). The V gene's germline CDR1 is SGHTS and CDR2 YDEGEE. Trimming took 4 bases from V and 3 from J, leaving 14 bases between them. CDR3 length equals 15 residues. CDR3 amino acids: CASSQGVSLNQPQHF. DNA for the CDR3: TGTGCCAGCAGCCAGGGAGTAAGCCTCAATCAGCCCCAGCATTTT.

The chain joins TRBV9 to TRBJ1-6, with D unresolved. CDR1 and CDR2 (germline): SGDLS, YYNGEE. V dropped 0 bases and J dropped 7 bases, with 8 bases sitting between them. CDR3 size: 14 residues. Written as DNA, the CDR3 is TGTGCCAGCAGCGTAGTTTTCTTGAATTCACCCCTCCACTTT. It specifies CASSVVFLNSPLHF.

Only one count was recorded for this clone. The CDR3 coding sequence is TGCGCCAGCAGCCCCCAAACGGGAGAAACTGAAGCTTTCTTT. Residues: CASSPQTGETEAFF. V usage is TRBV4-1 and J usage is TRBJ1-1; D is ambiguous. Deletions cut 4 bases from V and 5 bases from J, with 14 bases between. CDR1 MGHRA and CDR2 YSYEKL come from the germline V gene. The CDR3 sequence is 14 residues long.

The CDR3 region has the DNA TGTGCCAGCAGCGGCACTGAAGCTTTCTTT. Its translation is CASSGTEAFF. The chain employs TRBV6-6 and TRBJ1-1; unclear D gene. Trimming cost V 6 bases and J 4 bases, with 3 bases left between them. Germline CDR1 reads MNHNY; CDR2 reads SVGAGI (reference sequence). The CDR3 consists of 10 residues.

The rearrangement joins TRBV30 to TRBJ2-5; 7 positions agree with TRBD2. The CDR3 spans 18 residues. Germline CDR1 reads GTSNPN; CDR2 reads SVGIG (reference sequence). V shed 1 base and J 1 base; nucleotides not matched to a gene: 15. In DNA form, the CDR3 reads TGTGCCTGGAGTGGGGGCACTAAAGCGGGGCTTATCCAAGAGACCCAGTACTTC. Its translation: CAWSGGTKAGLIQETQYF.

In this sample, this clone turned up once. The V call is TRBV5-1, the J call TRBJ2-7; the D is unclear. The CDR3 is made up of 15 amino acids. Germline values: CDR1 SGHRS, CDR2 YFSETQ. V was shortened by 4 bases and J by 2 bases, with 16 bases between the two germline ends. The CDR3 protein is CASSNLQRGAYEQYF. Here the CDR3 DNA reads TGCGCCAGCAGCAATCTCCAACGAGGCGCCTACGAGCAGTACTTC.

This chain uses TRBV19 with TRBJ1-2; 7 bases are a match to TRBD1. Germline CDR1 LNHDA, CDR2 SQIVND (reference sequence). CDR3 size: 14 residues. V was clipped by 5 bases and J by 4 bases; unmatched bases: 7. The CDR3, as DNA: TGTGCCAGTAGTCTGCCGACAGGGACCTATGGCTACACCTTC. Translating gives CASSLPTGTYGYTF.

The rearrangement joins TRBV18 to TRBJ1-3; the D is unclear. The CDR3 has 13 residues. Germline assignment: CDR1 KGHSH and CDR2 LQKENI. The ends were cut back, 3 bases at V and 8 bases at J, with 11 bases in the middle. CDR3 residues: CASSPGSQDTIYF. CDR3 nucleotide sequence: TGTGCCAGCTCACCGGGGAGCCAAGACACCATATATTTT.

The chain has TRBV7-8 and TRBJ1-4; weak D call: TRBD1 (5 bases). Germline CDR1 and CDR2: SGHVS and FQNEAQ. Trimming removed 5 bases from V and 0 bases from J, with 22 bases in between. CDR3 size: 19 residues. CDR3 sequence reads: CASSLRDLGGIATNEKLFF. CDR3 nucleotides: TGTGCCAGCAGCCTCCGGGACCTCGGGGGGATAGCAACTAATGAAAAACTGTTTTTT.

The rearrangement joins TRBV10-1 to TRBJ1-2; 8 bases match TRBD1. This CDR3 spans 15 amino acids. J was trimmed by 7 bases and V by 0 bases; bases with no gene match: 7. Germline CDR1 reads WNHNN; CDR2 reads SYGVQD (reference sequence). The CDR3 region has the DNA TGCGCCAGCAGTGAGTCGCGGCAGGGGGCAAGTGGCTACACCTTC. This gives the protein CASSESRQGASGYTF.